What follows are 23 T cell receptor beta chains derived from one specimen sequenced in a study of Tregs in tolerant kidney transplant recipients. Generated by immunoSEQ multiplex PCR, the TCRdb table keeps only in-frame clones and is missing some. The sample includes about 88,000 clones, around 90% seen only once; the top ten take 4.5% to 5%. The sequencing input was CD8+ T cells from blood. The receptors originated from a human donor in good health.

V and J are TRBV15 and TRBJ1-2; 7 nucleotides align to TRBD1. The CDR3 runs to 16 residues. CDR1 and CDR2 from the germline V gene are LNHNV and YYDKDF (reference sequence). V lost 0 bases and J lost 4; bases outside the gene matches: 8. CDR3 amino acids: CATSRDRGYDSYGYTF. CDR3 DNA: TGTGCCACCAGCAGAGACAGGGGGTACGATAGCTATGGCTACACCTTC.

V usage is TRBV6-6 and J usage is TRBJ1-5, with 7 bases fitting TRBD1. This CDR3 is built from 13 residues. The V gene's germline CDR1 is MNHNY and CDR2 SVGAGI (reference sequence). J lost 9 bases, V lost 6 bases, and 8 bases had no gene match. This CDR3 reads CASSTDREWPQHF. Here the CDR3 DNA reads TGTGCCAGCAGCACCGACAGGGAGTGGCCCCAGCATTTT.

This rearrangement joins TRBV5-6 to TRBJ2-5, with a possible D match to TRBD2 (6 bases). The CDR3 is 15 residues long. CDR1 SGHDT and CDR2 YYEEEE come from the germline V gene. The V end lost 0 bases, the J end lost 3 bases, and 12 bases lay between the germline ends. The CDR3 DNA follows: TGTGCCAGCAGCTTGGCATTGTGGGAGGAAGAGACCCAGTACTTC. This gives the protein CASSLALWEEETQYF.

CDR3 nucleotides: TGTGCCAGCAGTGAAGCGCTTGGACAGGGGATCTCCTACGAGCAGTACTTC. Translation gives CASSEALGQGISYEQYF. The chain has TRBV2 and TRBJ2-7; TRBD1 aligns across 9 bases. Trimming at V came to 0 bases and at J to 0 bases, leaving 6 bases not matched to a gene. The CDR3 covers 17 residues. The V gene's germline CDR1 is SNHLY and CDR2 FYNNEI.

The chain couples TRBV13 to TRBJ2-7; D is unclear. V lost 0 bases and J 3 bases, leaving 6 bases between the germline ends. Per the germline V gene, CDR1 is PRHDT and CDR2 is FYEKMQ (reference sequence). The CDR3 totals 13 residues. CDR3 nucleotides: TGTGCCAGCAGCTTAGGCGCAGACTACGAGCAGTACTTC. As protein: CASSLGADYEQYF. The variable domain in full, completed from reference TRBV13 and TRBJ2-7, reads AAGVIQSPRHLIKEKRETATLKCYPIPRHDTVYWYQQGPGQDPQFLISFYEKMQSDKGSIPDRFSAQQFSDYHSELNMSSLELGDSALYFCASSLGADYEQYFGPGTRLTVT.

The chain joins TRBV7-9 to TRBJ2-7; D is possibly TRBD1 (6 bases). Germline CDR1 reads SEHNR; CDR2 reads FQNEAQ (reference sequence). There are 13 residues in the CDR3. V was trimmed by 4 bases and J by 4 bases, leaving 11 bases between them. DNA of the CDR3: TGTGCCAGCAGCTGGGACACCGTATACGAGCAGTACTTC. This codes for CASSWDTVYEQYF.

This chain connects TRBV6-1 to TRBJ1-2, with D unresolved. CDR1 is MNHNS, CDR2 SASEGT, per germline. The V gene lost 7 bases and the J gene lost 4 bases, with 13 bases spanning the gap. The CDR3 sequence is 13 residues long. CDR3 sequence: CASTDMGIYGYTF. CDR3 bases: TGTGCCAGCACCGACATGGGGATCTATGGCTACACCTTC.

The chain joins TRBV6-5 to TRBJ2-3; 7 bases match TRBD2. The germline CDR1 and CDR2 sequences are MNHEY and SVGAGI. Trimming at V came to 4 bases and at J to 9 bases, leaving 13 bases not matched to a gene. This CDR3 has 15 residues. CDR3 amino acids: CASSSLDRPAGTQYF. As DNA, the CDR3 is TGTGCCAGCAGTTCGCTGGACCGCCCAGCGGGGACGCAGTATTTT.

The J gene is TRBJ1-3, the V gene TRBV7-8; possible D gene TRBD1, 6 bases. V dropped 5 bases and J dropped 2 bases, with 13 bases sitting between them. The CDR3 is 15 amino acids. Germline lookup yields CDR1 SGHVS and CDR2 FQNEAQ. The CDR3 DNA reads as TGTGCCAGCAGCCGCCTACAGGGCCCTGGAAACACCATATATTTT. This codes for CASSRLQGPGNTIYF.

The V and J genes are TRBV2 and TRBJ2-3, with 11 bases aligning to TRBD2. The CDR3 is 16 amino acids. Germline loops: CDR1 SNHLY, CDR2 FYNNEI. V was clipped by 4 bases and J by 6 bases; unmatched bases: 9. CDR3 in DNA: TGTGCCAGCAGTGCGGATTTAGCGGGGGGGCACGATACGCAGTATTTT. Translation gives CASSADLAGGHDTQYF.

The chain recombines TRBV4-2 with TRBJ2-5; 7 nucleotides match TRBD2. Germline lookup yields CDR1 LGHNA and CDR2 YNFKEQ. The CDR3 is made up of 16 amino acids. V was pared by 0 bases and J by 2 bases, with 6 bases of the junction left unmatched. The CDR3 protein is CASSQEGGALQETQYF. DNA for the CDR3: TGTGCCAGCAGCCAAGAGGGAGGGGCGCTACAAGAGACCCAGTACTTC.

V and J are TRBV27 and TRBJ2-5; 8 bases are shared with TRBD1. The junction had 4 bases not matched to a gene; V was cut back by 1 base and J by 3 bases. The CDR3 is 15 residues long. CDR1 MNHEY and CDR2 SMNVEV come from the germline V gene (reference sequence). The CDR3 here is CASSLYSGQEETQYF. CDR3 nucleotides: TGTGCCAGCAGTTTATACTCGGGACAGGAAGAGACCCAGTACTTC.

This rearrangement joins TRBV9 to TRBJ2-1; 10 nucleotides match TRBD2. The CDR3 sequence is 16 residues long. J was trimmed by 0 bases and V by 4 bases; bases with no gene match: 4. CDR1 is SGDLS, CDR2 YYNGEE, per germline. The CDR3 is CASSPSGGISYNEQFF. The CDR3 bases are TGTGCCAGCAGCCCTAGCGGGGGTATCTCCTACAATGAGCAGTTCTTC.

This chain connects TRBV4-1 to TRBJ2-2; possibly TRBD1 for D (6 bases). Germline CDR1 reads MGHRA; CDR2 reads YSYEKL. This CDR3 region has 13 residues. V was cut by 1 base and J by 8 bases, with 8 bases left in between. This CDR3 reads CASSQGRGGELFF. In nucleotides, the CDR3 is TGCGCCAGCAGCCAAGGAAGGGGGGGGGAGCTGTTTTTT.

Only one count was recorded for this clone. This sequence joins TRBV7-8 and TRBJ1-1, with D possibly being TRBD1 (5 bases). Germline V gene data show CDR1 as SGHVS and CDR2 as FQNEAQ. The CDR3 extends over 13 amino acids. V was trimmed by 2 bases and J by 6 bases, leaving 10 bases between them. The CDR3, as DNA: TGTGCCAGCAGCTTAACGGGGACCTCTGAAGCTTTCTTT. Residues: CASSLTGTSEAFF.

The chain carries TRBV19 and TRBJ1-5; D is undetermined. This CDR3 is 13 amino acids long. Germline CDR1 and CDR2: LNHDA and SQIVND (reference sequence). V gave up 5 bases and J gave up 5 bases, with 10 bases separating them. CDR3 in DNA: TGTGCCAGTAGTTCCCCAGGAGATCAGCCCCAGCATTTT. Protein sequence: CASSSPGDQPQHF.

The chain recombines TRBV9 with TRBJ1-6, with 9 bases that match TRBD1. CDR1 is SGDLS and CDR2 is YYNGEE in the germline V gene. This CDR3 is 17 amino acids long. Germline trimming cut 3 bases from V and 4 bases from J; bases unmatched to any gene: 8. CDR3 DNA sequence: TGTGCCAGCAGCGACGGGACAGGGAGTCCTTATAATTCACCCCTCCACTTT. Residues: CASSDGTGSPYNSPLHF.

The genes are TRBV5-6 and TRBJ2-7; D is ambiguous. V was pared by 1 base and J by 4 bases, with 6 bases between. This CDR3 has 12 amino acids. Germline CDR1 SGHDT, CDR2 YYEEEE. CDR3 amino acids: CASSLRAYEQYF. The CDR3 region has the DNA TGTGCCAGCAGCTTGAGGGCGTACGAGCAGTACTTC.

The genes are TRBV15 and TRBJ1-1; TRBD1 is a possible D gene (5 bases). Germline V gene data show CDR1 as LNHNV and CDR2 as YYDKDF (reference sequence). CDR3 length equals 15 residues. Trimming took 0 bases from V and 5 from J, leaving 13 bases between them. The CDR3 DNA sequence: TGTGCCACCAGCAGAGATGGGGGGGTAATTACTGAAGCTTTCTTT. As protein: CATSRDGGVITEAFF.

This chain links TRBV4-1 with TRBJ2-3, with D unresolved. The germline V gene encodes CDR1 MGHRA and CDR2 YSYEKL. Trimming left V 1 base short and J 3 bases short, with 17 bases between. The CDR3 is made up of 17 amino acids. CDR3 DNA sequence: TGCGCCAGCAGCCAAGCCGGGCAAATGACACGGACAGATACGCAGTATTTT. Amino acids: CASSQAGQMTRTDTQYF.

This clone was counted once. The chain employs TRBV10-3 and TRBJ2-7; 16 bases line up with TRBD2. Germline trimming cut 1 base from V and 5 bases from J; bases unmatched to any gene: 11. This CDR3 comprises 19 residues. Germline V gene data show CDR1 as ENHRY and CDR2 as SYGVKD. The CDR3 region is CAISELGLAGGPYGDEQYF. CDR3 DNA sequence: TGTGCCATCAGTGAGTTGGGACTAGCGGGAGGGCCTTACGGCGACGAGCAGTACTTC.

The chain has TRBV29-1 and TRBJ1-1, with no clear D. Germline CDR1 is SQVTM and CDR2 is ANQGSEA. CDR3 length: 15 residues. Trimming left V 4 bases short and J 4 bases short, with 19 bases between. CDR3 DNA sequence: TGCAGCGTTGGGAATGGTGGGCAGTCCTCCACTGAAGCTTTCTTT. This codes for CSVGNGGQSSTEAFF.

The chain couples TRBV18 to TRBJ1-1; D perhaps matches TRBD1 (5 bases). This CDR3 has 13 residues. V was clipped by 8 bases and J by 3 bases, with 13 bases between them. CDR1 is KGHSH and CDR2 is LQKENI in the germline V gene. The CDR3 loop reads CASPGVGDTEAFF. In DNA form, the CDR3 reads TGTGCCAGCCCGGGGGTAGGGGACACTGAAGCTTTCTTT.